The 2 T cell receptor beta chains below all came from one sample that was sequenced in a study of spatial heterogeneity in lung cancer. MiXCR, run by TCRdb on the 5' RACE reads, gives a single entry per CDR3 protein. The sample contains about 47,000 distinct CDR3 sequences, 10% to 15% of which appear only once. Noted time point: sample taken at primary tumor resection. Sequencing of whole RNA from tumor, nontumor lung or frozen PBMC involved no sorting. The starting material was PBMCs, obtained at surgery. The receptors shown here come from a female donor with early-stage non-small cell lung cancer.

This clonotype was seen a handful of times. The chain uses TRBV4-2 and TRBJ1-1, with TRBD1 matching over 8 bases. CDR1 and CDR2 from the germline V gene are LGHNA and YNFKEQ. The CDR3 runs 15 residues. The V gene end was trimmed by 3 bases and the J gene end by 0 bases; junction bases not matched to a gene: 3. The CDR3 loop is CASSHGTGLNTEAFF. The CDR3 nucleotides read TGTGCCAGCAGCCATGGGACAGGACTGAACACTGAAGCTTTCTTT.

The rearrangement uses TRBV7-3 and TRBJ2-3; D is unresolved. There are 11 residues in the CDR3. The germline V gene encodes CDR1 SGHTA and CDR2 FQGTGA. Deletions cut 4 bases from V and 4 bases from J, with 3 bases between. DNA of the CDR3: TGTGCCAGCAGCTCGGCAGATACGCAGTATTTT. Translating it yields CASSSADTQYF.